Below, 11 T cell receptor beta chains from the same sample are listed, as sequenced in a study of Ad26.COV2.S vaccination and SARS-CoV-2 variants. Sequenced by immunoSEQ multiplex PCR; TCRdb stores in-frame clones only, minus some. Among 250,000 to 300,000 clones listed, roughly 86% were seen once. Treatment here: 19 received Ad26.COV2.S at low or high dose, single or two shots; about 5 received placebo; per-sample allocation not given. Each sample was drawn 63 days after the first injection (of vaccine or placebo). Source: peripheral blood, taken in a trial of Ad26.COV2.S vaccine versus placebo. Every receptor here comes from a person aged 18-65 years who received the Ad26.COV2.S COVID-19 vaccine or a placebo.

The V gene is TRBV30, the J gene TRBJ1-1; 7 bases map to TRBD1. The V segment lost 0 bases and the J segment 7 bases; nucleotides outside the gene matches: 17. The CDR3 contains 17 residues. Germline V gene data show CDR1 as GTSNPN and CDR2 as SVGIG (reference sequence). In DNA form, the CDR3 reads TGTGCCTGGAGTGTACAAATGTTGTCCACAGGGGCAATTGAAGCTTTCTTT. As protein: CAWSVQMLSTGAIEAFF.

The chain is built from TRBV3-1 (or the pseudogene TRBV3-2) and TRBJ1-5; D gene ambiguous. CDR1 LGHDT and CDR2 YNNKEL come from the germline V gene (reference sequence). The length of the CDR3 is 17 residues. The V gene lost 0 bases and the J gene lost 0 bases, with 12 bases spanning the gap. Here the CDR3 DNA reads TGTGCCAGCAGCCAAGATCTCGAAGTAAATAGCAATCAGCCCCAGCATTTT. Its protein is CASSQDLEVNSNQPQHF.

Notes on this clone: Distinct nucleotide sequences in the sample also encode this CDR3. The gene calls are TRBV12-3 or TRBV12-4 and TRBJ1-2, with 9 bases fitting TRBD1. CDR3 length: 13 amino acids. Trimming cost V 5 bases and J 4 bases; bases outside gene matches: 2. The CDR3 sequence: CASSTGGGYGYTF. The CDR3 DNA follows: TGTGCCAGCAGTACAGGGGGCGGCTATGGCTACACCTTC.

The chain is built from TRBV28 and TRBJ1-4; the D gene is possibly TRBD1 (6 bases). The length of the CDR3 is 15 residues. Germline V gene lookup returns CDR1 MDHEN and CDR2 SYDVKM. Trimming removed 5 bases at V and 6 bases at J, with 16 bases between. CDR3 region: CASSPSGTNYEKLFF. CDR3 DNA: TGTGCCAGCAGTCCGTCCGGGACAAACTATGAAAAACTGTTTTTT.

V is TRBV11-2 and J is TRBJ2-2; D assignment may be TRBD1 or TRBD2 (6 bases each). The CDR3 is 15 residues long. CDR1 and CDR2 from the germline V gene are SGHAT and FQNNGV. Between the trimmed V and J ends, which lost 5 bases and 7 bases, there was a span of 17 bases. The CDR3 spells CASSPSWGAGGELFF. In DNA form, the CDR3 reads TGTGCCAGCAGCCCCAGTTGGGGGGCCGGCGGGGAGCTGTTTTTT. Full variable domain (rest looked up from reference TRBV11-2 and TRBJ2-2): EAGVAQSPRYKIIEKRQSVAFWCNPISGHATLYWYQQILGQGPKLLIQFQNNGVVDDSQLPKDRFSAERLKGVDSTLKIQPAKLEDSAVYLCASSPSWGAGGELFFGEGSRLTVL.

The gene calls are TRBV2 and TRBJ1-4, with D perhaps matching TRBD1 (5 bases). With 6 bases removed from V and 2 bases from J, the gap between germline ends came to 10 bases. This CDR3 has 14 residues. The germline CDR1 and CDR2 sequences are SNHLY and FYNNEI. The CDR3 sequence is CASRAGLTNEKLFF. The CDR3 coding sequence is TGTGCCAGCAGGGCAGGGTTGACTAATGAAAAACTGTTTTTT.

This chain uses TRBV5-1 with TRBJ2-2; TRBD1 matches 8 bases. The CDR3 is made up of 14 amino acids. Germline lookup yields CDR1 SGHRS and CDR2 YFSETQ. The J segment lost 7 bases and the V segment lost 3 bases, leaving 5 bases of the junction unmatched. The DNA for the CDR3 is TGCGCCAGCAGCTCTGGACAGGGCGGCGGGGAGCTGTTTTTT. Protein sequence: CASSSGQGGGELFF.

There are a few counts of this clone. This chain uses TRBV12-5 with TRBJ1-5, with D unresolved. The CDR3 sequence is 15 residues long. Trimming removed 5 bases from V and 2 bases from J, with 13 bases in between. The germline V gene has CDR1 LGHNT and CDR2 FRNRAP. CDR3 nucleotide sequence: TGTGCTAGTGGTCTCTCGGAAGGAGGCAATCAGCCCCAGCATTTT. Its translation: CASGLSEGGNQPQHF.

This chain links TRBV3-1 (or the pseudogene TRBV3-2) with TRBJ2-3, with D perhaps TRBD2 (6 bases). The CDR3 loop spans 16 amino acids. CDR1 is LGHDT, CDR2 YNNKEL, per germline (reference sequence). V lost 0 bases, J lost 3 bases, and 13 bases lay in between. CDR3 protein: CASSQDLDGSTDTQYF. The CDR3 coding sequence is TGTGCCAGCAGCCAAGATTTGGACGGGAGTACAGATACGCAGTATTTT.

This clone has only one observation. The chain combines TRBV6-5 with TRBJ1-5; D possibly corresponds to TRBD1 (6 bases). V lost 8 bases, J lost 6 bases, and 14 bases lay in between. This CDR3 has 13 amino acids. The germline CDR1 and CDR2 sequences are MNHEY and SVGAGI. CDR3 protein: CASWRGLSQPQHF. CDR3 nucleotide sequence: TGTGCCAGCTGGCGGGGGCTCAGTCAGCCCCAGCATTTT.

The table lists this clone with a few counts. The chain combines TRBV27 with TRBJ1-2, with unresolved D. This CDR3 is 13 amino acids long. The V and J ends lost 3 bases and 2 bases respectively, with 7 bases between them. The germline gives CDR1 MNHEY, CDR2 SMNVEV (reference sequence). The CDR3 protein is CASSFSANYGYTF. CDR3 DNA: TGTGCCAGCAGTTTTTCAGCCAACTATGGCTACACCTTC.